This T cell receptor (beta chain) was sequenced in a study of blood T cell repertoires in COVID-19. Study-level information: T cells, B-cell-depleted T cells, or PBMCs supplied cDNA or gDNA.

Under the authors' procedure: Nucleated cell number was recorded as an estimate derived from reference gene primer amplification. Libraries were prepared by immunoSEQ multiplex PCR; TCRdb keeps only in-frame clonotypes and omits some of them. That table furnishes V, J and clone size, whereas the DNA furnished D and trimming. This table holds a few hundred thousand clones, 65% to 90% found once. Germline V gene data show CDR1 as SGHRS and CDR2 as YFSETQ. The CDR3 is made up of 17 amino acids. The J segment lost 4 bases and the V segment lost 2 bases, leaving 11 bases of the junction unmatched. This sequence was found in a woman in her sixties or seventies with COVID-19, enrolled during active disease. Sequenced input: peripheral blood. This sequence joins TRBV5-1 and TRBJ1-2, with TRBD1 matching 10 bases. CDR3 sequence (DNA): TGCGCCAGCAGCTTCGGGACAGGGGCCGCGTTCCTCTATGGCTACACCTTC. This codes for CASSFGTGAAFLYGYTF.